This TCR beta chain was observed in a study of blood T cell repertoires in COVID-19. Per the authors' pipeline: Reference gene primers were amplified, and this amplification served to estimate nucleated cell counts. Profiling relied on immunoSEQ multiplex PCR, and the TCRdb table lists in-frame clones only, not all of them. The D gene and trimming were derived from the DNA, and the V and J assignments and clone size from that table. The data show over 250,000 clones, approximately 90% seen once. Germline V gene sequence: CDR1 DFQATT, CDR2 SNEGSKA (reference sequence). The CDR3 consists of 11 residues. Between the trimmed V and J ends, which lost 5 bases and 10 bases, there was a span of 11 bases.

The receptor's source is an older woman in a cohort exposed to, infected with or recovered from COVID-19 (not recorded which). The sequencing input was PBMCs or T cells enriched from blood (not recorded which). This chain connects TRBV20-1 to TRBJ1-4, with D tentatively TRBD1 (6 bases). The CDR3 bases are TGCAGTGCTGGGAGAGGGGGAAAACTGTTTTTT. Translating gives CSAGRGGKLFF.